This TCR beta chain was captured in a study of blood T cell repertoires in COVID-19. The overall study: Some COVID-19 samples were acute and others convalescent; all came from the United States, Italy and Spain. In each case, the material was cDNA or gDNA derived from T cells, B-cell-depleted T cells, or PBMCs.

The trim removed 0 bases at V and 2 bases at J, leaving 12 bases unmatched. This CDR3 contains 19 residues. CDR1 MGHRA and CDR2 YSYEKL come from the germline V gene. Original data processing: Reference gene primers were amplified, and this amplification served to estimate nucleated cell counts. Here immunoSEQ multiplex PCR was the method, and the copy in TCRdb shows in-frame clones only, minus some. V, J and clone size reflect that table, while D and trimming were determined from the DNA. The data hold about 230,000 clones, with around four fifths observed a single time. The sequencing input was peripheral blood. The chain employs TRBV4-1 and TRBJ1-4, with 7 bases aligning to TRBD1. The TCR sequence derives from a man aged 35 to 55 with acute or convalescent COVID-19. CDR3 loop: CASSQDIEVTGETNEKLFF. CDR3 sequence (DNA): TGCGCCAGCAGCCAAGATATCGAAGTCACAGGGGAGACTAATGAAAAACTGTTTTTT.